The next 15 T cell receptor beta chains were all read from a single sample in a study of neurological immune-mediated disorders (dated by TCRdb to about 2019). Libraries were constructed by 5' RACE. The reads were generated on an Illumina HiSeq 2500. Starting from the raw public reads, TCRdb applied fastp trimming at Q25, assembled clones with MiXCR and retained in-frame beta chains. Under each unique CDR3 protein, matching rows form one entry showing the most common genes and DNA. This sample is represented by approximately 37,000 distinct CDR3 sequences; 3% to 3.5% of them were singletons. Around 7.7% of the sample is held by the ten biggest clonotypes. This sample's time point label indicates: longitudinal time-point 1 (baseline). The specimen sequenced was PBMCs. The receptors originated from a woman in her sixties with multiple sclerosis.

Many counts were recorded for this clonotype. The V gene is TRBV5-1, the J gene TRBJ2-6, with a possible D match to TRBD2 (6 bases). The V gene's germline CDR1 is SGHRS and CDR2 YFSETQ. The length of the CDR3 is 18 residues. The V end was cut by 4 bases, the J end by 2 bases, with 19 bases between. The CDR3 nucleotides read TGCGCCAGCAGCGGGGGAGGCAGGGCTGGGGCTGGGGCCAACGTCCTGACTTTC. This codes for CASSGGGRAGAGANVLTF.

This clonotype appeared a few times. A junction boundary mismatches the germline segment, possibly from a read error. V and J are TRBV20-1 and TRBJ1-6; weak D call: TRBD1 (5 bases). The CDR3 spans 15 residues. Germline V gene data show CDR1 as DFQATT and CDR2 as SNEGSKA (reference sequence). CDR3 protein: CSARFGGSYNSTLNF. The CDR3 bases are TGCAGTGCTAGGTTCGGGGGTTCGTATAATTCAACCCTCAACTTT.

This clonotype has more than one count but fewer than ten. The chain links TRBV3-1 to TRBJ2-1; unclear D gene. Germline CDR1 is LGHDT and CDR2 is YNNKEL (reference sequence). CDR3 length equals 17 residues. V was pared by 0 bases and J by 0 bases, with 12 bases between. CDR3 DNA: TGTGCCAGCAGCCAAGATGTCAGCGAGAGCTCCTACAATGAGCAGTTCTTC. This translates into CASSQDVSESSYNEQFF.

This clonotype was seen at least ten times. The rearrangement joins TRBV18 to TRBJ1-1; no reliable D call. Trimming took 6 bases from V and 3 from J, leaving 14 bases between them. Germline V gene lookup returns CDR1 KGHSH and CDR2 LQKENI. The CDR3 contains 14 residues. CDR3 in DNA: TGTGCCAGCTCGCCTAGGCCCGGAGACACTGAAGCTTTCTTT. Translated: CASSPRPGDTEAFF.

This clonotype was detected ten times or more. The rearrangement joins TRBV20-1 to TRBJ1-5, with 12 nucleotides matching TRBD1. The junction had 8 bases not matched to a gene; V was cut back by 1 base and J by 4 bases. This CDR3 region has 17 residues. The germline CDR1 and CDR2 sequences are DFQATT and SNEGSKA (reference sequence). For the CDR3, the DNA is TGCAGTGCTAGAGTGGGACAGGGGGCTTGGAGTAATCAGCCCCAGCATTTT. Translated, it gives CSARVGQGAWSNQPQHF.

This clonotype appeared many times. This chain links TRBV20-1 with TRBJ2-7; D might be TRBD2 (6 bases). The CDR3 length is 17 residues. The ends were cut back, 2 bases at V and 9 bases at J, with 29 bases in the middle. Germline CDR1 reads DFQATT; CDR2 reads SNEGSKA (reference sequence). The CDR3 loop is CSARQLTQHRDFRGQYF. CDR3 sequence (DNA): TGCAGTGCTAGACAACTGACGCAGCACCGGGACTTCCGAGGGCAGTACTTC.

This clonotype was detected many times. V is TRBV27 and J is TRBJ2-7, with 13 bases matching TRBD2. Trimming at V came to 2 bases and at J to 2 bases, leaving 3 bases not matched to a gene. This CDR3 spans 16 amino acids. Germline V gene lookup returns CDR1 MNHEY and CDR2 SMNVEV (reference sequence). CDR3 amino acids: CASSLKGTSGAYEQYF. The CDR3 region has the DNA TGTGCCAGCAGTTTAAAGGGGACTAGCGGGGCCTACGAGCAGTACTTC.

V usage is TRBV28 and J usage is TRBJ1-2; D unresolved. V shed 3 bases and J shed 4 bases, with 3 bases lying between them. CDR1 is MDHEN and CDR2 is SYDVKM in the germline V gene. The CDR3 length is 11 residues. The CDR3 DNA follows: TGTGCCAGCAGTTTCGGCTATGGCTACACCTTC. Protein sequence: CASSFGYGYTF.

This clonotype has ten or more counts. The J gene is TRBJ2-7, the V gene TRBV20-1; the D is unclear. The germline CDR1 and CDR2 sequences are DFQATT and SNEGSKA (reference sequence). Between the trimmed V and J ends, which lost 3 bases and 5 bases, there was a span of 14 bases. The CDR3 contains 13 residues. CDR3 region: CSASLESFDEQYF. CDR3 bases: TGCAGTGCTAGTCTTGAAAGTTTCGACGAGCAGTACTTC.

This clonotype was seen at least ten times. The rearrangement links TRBV12-3 or TRBV12-4 to TRBJ1-6; D unresolved. The CDR3 is 16 amino acids. V lost 2 bases, J lost 0 bases, and 8 bases lay in between. The chain's CDR3 is CASSLLMSSYNSPLHF. CDR3 coding DNA: TGTGCCAGCAGTTTATTGATGAGCTCCTATAATTCACCCCTCCACTTT.

Ten or more counts support this clonotype. The V and J genes are TRBV5-1 and TRBJ2-7, with D possibly being TRBD2 (6 bases). V lost 0 bases, J lost 1 base, and 14 bases lay in between. The CDR3 runs to 16 residues. Germline CDR1 reads SGHRS; CDR2 reads YFSETQ. The CDR3 reads CASSLGIERGSYEQYF. The CDR3 DNA reads as TGCGCCAGCAGCTTGGGGATTGAACGGGGGTCCTACGAGCAGTACTTC.

In its sample, this clonotype was seen many times. V is TRBV5-1 and J is TRBJ2-7, with 8 bases aligning to TRBD1. The germline V gene has CDR1 SGHRS and CDR2 YFSETQ. J was trimmed by 6 bases and V by 2 bases; bases with no gene match: 10. This CDR3 has 15 residues. The CDR3 spells CASSFGDRTPPEQYF. DNA for the CDR3: TGCGCCAGCAGCTTCGGGGACAGGACCCCCCCCGAGCAGTACTTC.

This clonotype was seen at least ten times. This rearrangement joins TRBV2 to TRBJ2-5; 7 bases line up with TRBD1. With 8 bases clipped from V and 3 bases from J, the junction kept 6 bases outside the gene matches. The CDR3 has 13 residues. Germline values: CDR1 SNHLY, CDR2 FYNNEI. The DNA of the CDR3 is TGTGCCAGCGGACGGGACAGTGAAGAGACCCAGTACTTC. This encodes CASGRDSEETQYF. The full variable domain, its missing parts supplied by reference TRBV2 and TRBJ2-5, is EPEVTQTPSHQVTQMGQEVILRCVPISNHLYFYWYRQILGQKVEFLVSFYNNEISEKSEIFDDQFSVERPDGSNFTLKIRSTKLEDSAMYFCASGRDSEETQYFGPGTRLLVL.

This clonotype counts as medium-sized. J is TRBJ2-5 and V is TRBV4-1; D is perhaps TRBD1 or TRBD2 (5 bases each). This CDR3 has 14 amino acids. Germline assignment: CDR1 MGHRA and CDR2 YSYEKL. V was trimmed by 1 base and J by 4 bases, leaving 10 bases between them. For the CDR3, the DNA is TGCGCCAGCAGCCAAGCCGGGGCCGGAGAGACCCAGTACTTC. Residues: CASSQAGAGETQYF.

This clonotype was detected many times. The chain joins TRBV29-1 to TRBJ1-2; D is perhaps TRBD1 (5 bases). Germline CDR1 is SQVTM and CDR2 is ANQGSEA. This CDR3 contains 15 residues. V lost 4 bases to trimming and J lost 4 bases, with 19 bases between them. CDR3 sequence: CSVAKGRAGSYGYTF. The CDR3 region has the DNA TGCAGCGTTGCGAAGGGGCGCGCAGGGAGCTATGGCTACACCTTC. The whole variable domain, remainder taken from reference TRBV29-1 and TRBJ1-2, is SAVISQKPSRDICQRGTSLTIQCQVDSQVTMMFWYRQQPGQSLTLIATANQGSEATYESGFVIDKFPISRPNLTFSTLTVSNMSPEDSSIYLCSVAKGRAGSYGYTFGSGTRLTVV.